A single T cell receptor (beta chain) is shown here with its context. Its antigen is undetermined. V lost 5 bases, J lost 3 bases, and 8 bases stayed unmatched. This CDR3 has 15 amino acids. Germline CDR1 and CDR2: SEHNR and FQNEAQ (reference sequence). The sample belongs to a study of cytomegalovirus exposure and HLA in healthy donors. Primers for the PCR totalled 60 Vbeta and 13 Jbeta. Only in-frame clones appear in the TCRdb table, and some are missing; sequencing was by immunoSEQ multiplex PCR. The specimen's table records 60,000 to 70,000 clones. Points from the study as a whole: The Asian-associated ancestry cluster reportedly had fewer N-insertions than the approximately 700-donor mean in a later analysis. In an earlier analysis, most TCR beta V segments were productive about 87% or about 30% of the time. Cytomegalovirus association was listed for 150 or so TCR beta chains. In vitro assays verified that a few CMV-associated chains recognized CMV antigens specifically.

The sequence came from a young man in good health and CMV-seropositive. V gene TRBV7-9 combines with J gene TRBJ2-7; 9 nucleotides line up with TRBD2. Material for sequencing was PBMCs. This chain's CDR3 is CASSVGSGRGYEQYF. Here the CDR3 DNA reads TGTGCCAGCAGCGTAGGTAGCGGGAGAGGCTACGAGCAGTACTTC.